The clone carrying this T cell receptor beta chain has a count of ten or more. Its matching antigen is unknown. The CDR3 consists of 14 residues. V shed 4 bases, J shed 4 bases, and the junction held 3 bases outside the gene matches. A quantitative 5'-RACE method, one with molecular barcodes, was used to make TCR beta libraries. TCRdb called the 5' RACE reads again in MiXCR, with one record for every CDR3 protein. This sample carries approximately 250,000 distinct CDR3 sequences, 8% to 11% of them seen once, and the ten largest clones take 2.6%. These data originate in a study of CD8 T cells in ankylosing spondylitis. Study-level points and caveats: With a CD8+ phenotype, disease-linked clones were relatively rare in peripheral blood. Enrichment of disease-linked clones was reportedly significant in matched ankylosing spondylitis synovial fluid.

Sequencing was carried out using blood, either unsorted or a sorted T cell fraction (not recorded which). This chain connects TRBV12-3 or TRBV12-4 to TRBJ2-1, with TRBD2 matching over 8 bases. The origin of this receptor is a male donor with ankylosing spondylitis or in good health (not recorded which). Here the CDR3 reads CASSSRGGYNEQFF. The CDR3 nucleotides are TGTGCCAGCAGTTCTCGCGGGGGGTACAATGAGCAGTTCTTC.